This entry concerns a single TCR beta chain. Its antigen is still unknown. The read terminates 3 residues ahead of where the CDR3 ends, so the germline J gene completes it. This sample is drawn from a study of T cells in women clearing cervical HPV infection. On the study more broadly: Case blood was drawn when the lesion was first found; control blood after infection became undetectable.

Overall study findings and caveats: T-cell numbers per sample were unknown and may explain richness differences.

Trimming removed 3 bases at V and 4 bases at J, with 16 bases between. Germline lookup yields CDR1 LNHDA and CDR2 SQIVND (reference sequence). CDR3 length: 16 amino acids. The assay was immunoSEQ multiplex PCR, and TCRdb's table has in-frame clones only and misses some. Reported are around 23,000 clones; the ten largest clones contain 7.5% to 10%. The rearrangement uses TRBV19 and TRBJ1-5; D perhaps matches TRBD1 (6 bases). This receptor was identified in a woman aged 18 to 75 with a cervical HPV16 infection that either progressed to CIN3+ or cleared (not recorded which). Sequencing was performed on blood buffy coat. The DNA read from the CDR3 is TGTGCCAGTAGTATCAGGGGCCAGGGACGTAATCAGCCC. It translates to CASSIRGQGRNQP. The CDR3 in full is CASSIRGQGRNQPQHF.